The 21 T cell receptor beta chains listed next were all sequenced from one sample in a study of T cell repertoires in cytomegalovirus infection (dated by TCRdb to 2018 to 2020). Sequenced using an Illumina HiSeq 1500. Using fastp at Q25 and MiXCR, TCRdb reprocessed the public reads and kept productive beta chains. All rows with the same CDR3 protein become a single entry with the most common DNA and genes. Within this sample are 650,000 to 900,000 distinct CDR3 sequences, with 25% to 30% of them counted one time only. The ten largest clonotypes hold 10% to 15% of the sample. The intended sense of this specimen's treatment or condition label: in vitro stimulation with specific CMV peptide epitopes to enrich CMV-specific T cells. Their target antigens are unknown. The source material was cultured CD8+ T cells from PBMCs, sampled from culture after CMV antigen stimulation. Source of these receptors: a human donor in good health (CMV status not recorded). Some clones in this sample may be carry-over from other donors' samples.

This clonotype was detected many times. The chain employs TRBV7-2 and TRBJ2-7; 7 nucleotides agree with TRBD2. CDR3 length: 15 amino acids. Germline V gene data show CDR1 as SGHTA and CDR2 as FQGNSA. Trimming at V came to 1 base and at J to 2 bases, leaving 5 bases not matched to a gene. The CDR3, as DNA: TGTGCCAGCAGCTTAGGGGGGGGGATCACCTACGAGCAGTACTTC. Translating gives CASSLGGGITYEQYF.

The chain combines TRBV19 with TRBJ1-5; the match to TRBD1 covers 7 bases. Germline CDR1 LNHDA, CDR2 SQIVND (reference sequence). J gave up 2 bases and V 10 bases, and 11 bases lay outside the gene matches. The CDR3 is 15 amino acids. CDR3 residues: CATYDRENGNQPQHF. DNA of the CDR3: TGTGCCACGTACGACAGGGAAAACGGCAATCAGCCCCAGCATTTT. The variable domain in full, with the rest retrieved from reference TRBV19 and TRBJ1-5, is DGGITQSPKYLFRKEGQNVTLSCEQNLNHDAMYWYRQDPGQGLRLIYYSQIVNDFQKGDIAEGYSVSREKKESFPLTVTSAQKNPTAFYLCATYDRENGNQPQHFGDGTRLSIL.

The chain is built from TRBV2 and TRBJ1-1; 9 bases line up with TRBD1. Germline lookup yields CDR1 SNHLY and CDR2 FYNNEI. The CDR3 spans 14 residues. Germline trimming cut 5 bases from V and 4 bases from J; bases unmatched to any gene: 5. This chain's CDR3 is CASSSGTGPTEAFF. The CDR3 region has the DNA TGTGCCAGCAGTTCCGGGACAGGGCCCACTGAAGCTTTCTTT.

DNA of the CDR3: TGTGCCAGCAGGGACACAAAATGGGGAACTGAAGCTTTCTTT. Protein product: CASRDTKWGTEAFF. The chain joins TRBV2 to TRBJ1-1; TRBD1 is a possible D gene (5 bases). The V and J ends lost 6 bases and 5 bases respectively, with 16 bases between them. This CDR3 region has 14 residues. Germline-derived CDR1 and CDR2 are SNHLY and FYNNEI.

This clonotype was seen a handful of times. The CDR3, as DNA: TGTGCCAGCAGCCTTCGGTCGGGACAGGAGAAAAACATTCAGTACTTC. This encodes CASSLRSGQEKNIQYF. V usage is TRBV7-9 and J usage is TRBJ2-4; 8 nucleotides agree with TRBD1. Germline V gene lookup returns CDR1 SEHNR and CDR2 FQNEAQ (reference sequence). V dropped 5 bases and J dropped 4; count of bases not matched to a gene: 10. The CDR3 totals 16 residues.

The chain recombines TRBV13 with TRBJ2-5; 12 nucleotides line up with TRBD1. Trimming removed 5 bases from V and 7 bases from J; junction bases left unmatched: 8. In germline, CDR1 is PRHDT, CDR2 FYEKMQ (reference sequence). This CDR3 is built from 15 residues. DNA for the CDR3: TGTGCCAGCAGCCTATCGGGACAGGGGGCAGGGACCCAGTACTTC. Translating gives CASSLSGQGAGTQYF.

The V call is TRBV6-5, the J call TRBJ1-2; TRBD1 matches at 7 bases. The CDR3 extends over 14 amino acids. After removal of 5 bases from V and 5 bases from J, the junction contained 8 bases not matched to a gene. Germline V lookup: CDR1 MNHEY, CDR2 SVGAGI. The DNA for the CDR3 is TGTGCCAGCAGTGGGGACAGTTACGGATATGGCTACACCTTC. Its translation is CASSGDSYGYGYTF.

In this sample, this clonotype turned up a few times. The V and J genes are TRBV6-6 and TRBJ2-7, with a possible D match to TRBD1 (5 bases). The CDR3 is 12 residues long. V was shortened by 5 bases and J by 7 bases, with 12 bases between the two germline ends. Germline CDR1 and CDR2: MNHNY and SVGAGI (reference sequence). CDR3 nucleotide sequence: TGTGCCAGCAGTACCGACAGAGAAGAGCAGTACGTC. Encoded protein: CASSTDREEQYV.

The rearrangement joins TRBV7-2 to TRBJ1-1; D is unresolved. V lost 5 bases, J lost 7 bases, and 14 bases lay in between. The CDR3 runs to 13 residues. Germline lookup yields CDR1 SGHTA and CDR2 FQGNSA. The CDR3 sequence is CASSDPQKNEAFF. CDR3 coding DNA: TGTGCCAGCAGCGACCCTCAGAAGAATGAAGCTTTCTTT.

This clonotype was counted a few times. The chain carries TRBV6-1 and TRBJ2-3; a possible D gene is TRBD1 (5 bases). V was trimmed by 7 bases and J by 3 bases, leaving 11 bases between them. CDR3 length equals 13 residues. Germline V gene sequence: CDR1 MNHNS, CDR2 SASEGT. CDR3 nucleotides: TGTGCCAGCAAGAACAGGTTGACAGATACGCAGTATTTT. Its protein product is CASKNRLTDTQYF.

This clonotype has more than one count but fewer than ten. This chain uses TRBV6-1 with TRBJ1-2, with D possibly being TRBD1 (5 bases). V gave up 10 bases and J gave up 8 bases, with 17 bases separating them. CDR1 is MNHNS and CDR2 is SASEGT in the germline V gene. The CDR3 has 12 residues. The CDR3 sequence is CAIEGPPSGYTF. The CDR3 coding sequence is TGTGCCATCGAGGGACCCCCCTCAGGCTACACCTTC.

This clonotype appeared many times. CDR3 in amino acids: CASSLNRGHWNGYTF. CDR3 DNA sequence: TGTGCCAGCAGCTTAAACAGGGGGCATTGGAATGGCTACACCTTC. The rearrangement links TRBV7-2 to TRBJ1-2; TRBD1 agrees at 9 bases. Trimming removed 2 bases from V and 6 bases from J; junction bases left unmatched: 7. Germline V gives CDR1 SGHTA, CDR2 FQGNSA. The CDR3 has 15 residues. Drawing the rest from reference TRBV7-2 and TRBJ1-2, the complete variable domain is GAGVSQSPSNKVTEKGKDVELRCDPISGHTALYWYRQSLGQGLEFLIYFQGNSAPDKSGLPSDRFSAERTGGSVSTLTIQRTQQEDSAVYLCASSLNRGHWNGYTFGSGTRLTVV.

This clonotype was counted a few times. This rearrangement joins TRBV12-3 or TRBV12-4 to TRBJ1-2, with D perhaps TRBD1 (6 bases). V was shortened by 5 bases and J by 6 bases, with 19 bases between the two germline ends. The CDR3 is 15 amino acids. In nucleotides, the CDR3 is TGTGCCAGCAGTGCCTTGGGGGGGGCGAACGATGGCTACACCTTC. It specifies CASSALGGANDGYTF.

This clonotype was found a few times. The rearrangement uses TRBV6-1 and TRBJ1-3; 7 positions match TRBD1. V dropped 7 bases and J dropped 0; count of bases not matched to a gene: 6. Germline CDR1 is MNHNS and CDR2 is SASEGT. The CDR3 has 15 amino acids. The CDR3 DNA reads TGTGCCAGCACACCGGGACAGAGCTCTGGAAACACCATATATTTT. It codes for CASTPGQSSGNTIYF.

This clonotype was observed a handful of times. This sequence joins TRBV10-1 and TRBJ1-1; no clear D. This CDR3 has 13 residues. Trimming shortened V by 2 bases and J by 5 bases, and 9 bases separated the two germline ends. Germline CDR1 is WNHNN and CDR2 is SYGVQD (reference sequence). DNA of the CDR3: TGCGCCAGCAGTGAGAAGGGTTGGACTGAAGCTTTCTTT. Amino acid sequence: CASSEKGWTEAFF.

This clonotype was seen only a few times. Here the CDR3 DNA reads TGTGCCAGCAGTTACGGCGGGGGGGGAATCTGGGCGCAGTATTTT. It codes for CASSYGGGGIWAQYF. The chain employs TRBV6-2 or TRBV6-3 and TRBJ2-3, with TRBD2 identical over 9 bases. Germline loops: CDR1 MNHEY, CDR2 SVGEGT. There are 15 residues in the CDR3. With 2 bases clipped from V and 10 bases from J, the junction kept 10 bases outside the gene matches.

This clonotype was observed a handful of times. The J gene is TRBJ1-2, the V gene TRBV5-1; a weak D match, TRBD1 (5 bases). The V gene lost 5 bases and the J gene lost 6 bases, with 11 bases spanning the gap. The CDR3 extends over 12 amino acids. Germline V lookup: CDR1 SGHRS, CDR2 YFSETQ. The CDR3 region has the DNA TGCGCCAGCAGGTCTGGGGGTAATGGCTACACCTTC. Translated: CASRSGGNGYTF.

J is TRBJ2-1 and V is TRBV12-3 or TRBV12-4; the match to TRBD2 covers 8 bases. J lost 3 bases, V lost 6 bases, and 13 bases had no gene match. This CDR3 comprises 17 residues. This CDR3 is CASSPTLGRGDYNEQFF. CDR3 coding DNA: TGTGCCAGCAGCCCAACCCTGGGGCGGGGGGACTACAATGAGCAGTTCTTC.

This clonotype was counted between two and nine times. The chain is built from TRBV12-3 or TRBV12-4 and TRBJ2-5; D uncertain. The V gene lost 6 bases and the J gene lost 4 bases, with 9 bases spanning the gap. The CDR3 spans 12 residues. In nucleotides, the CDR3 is TGTGCCAGCAGAGACTCGGGAGAGACCCAGTACTTC. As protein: CASRDSGETQYF.

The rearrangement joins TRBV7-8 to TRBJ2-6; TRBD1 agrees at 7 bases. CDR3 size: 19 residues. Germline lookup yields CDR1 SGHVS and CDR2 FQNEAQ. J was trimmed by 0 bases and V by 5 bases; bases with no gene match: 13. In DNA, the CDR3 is TGTGCCAGCAGCCCCCGACAGGGTCCGGTACCCTCTGGGGCCAACGTCCTGACTTTC. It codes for CASSPRQGPVPSGANVLTF.

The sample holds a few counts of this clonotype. The CDR3 region is CASSQRVTGKRGYTF. The DNA for the CDR3 is TGTGCCAGCAGCCAAAGGGTGACAGGGAAGAGAGGCTACACCTTC. The genes are TRBV14 and TRBJ1-2, with 7 bases aligning to TRBD1. The CDR3 runs 15 residues. V lost 2 bases, J lost 8 bases, and 11 bases stayed unmatched. CDR1 is SGHDN and CDR2 is FVKESK in the germline V gene. The variable domain in full, completed from reference TRBV14 and TRBJ1-2, reads EAGVTQFPSHSVIEKGQTVTLRCDPISGHDNLYWYRRVMGKEIKFLLHFVKESKQDESGMPNNRFLAERTGGTYSTLKVQPAELEDSGVYFCASSQRVTGKRGYTFGSGTRLTVV.